The 15 T cell receptor beta chains in this list originate from one sample, sequenced in a study of immune evolution from preneoplasia to lung adenocarcinoma. Generated by immunoSEQ multiplex PCR, the TCRdb table keeps only in-frame clones and is missing some. The sample lists some 9,400 clones, 80% to 90% seen once, with around 3.1% in the top ten. Sequenced sample: FFPE lung adenocarcinoma in situ tissue. Source of these receptors: a person between 65 and 80 years old with lung adenocarcinoma.

CDR3 region: CASSLGQASSGELFF. In DNA form, the CDR3 reads TGCGCCAGCAGCTTAGGACAGGCCTCCAGCGGGGAGCTGTTTTTT. The chain combines TRBV5-1 with TRBJ2-2; 7 bases match TRBD1. V lost 2 bases and J lost 7; bases outside the gene matches: 8. Looked up from germline, CDR1 is SGHRS and CDR2 is YFSETQ. The CDR3 loop spans 15 amino acids. The variable domain in full, with the rest retrieved from reference TRBV5-1 and TRBJ2-2, is KAGVTQTPRYLIKTRGQQVTLSCSPISGHRSVSWYQQTPGQGLQFLFEYFSETQRNKGNFPGRFSGRQFSNSRSEMNVSTLELGDSALYLCASSLGQASSGELFFGEGSRLTVL.

This chain links TRBV11-2 with TRBJ2-3; D possibly corresponds to TRBD2 (6 bases). CDR3 length: 15 residues. Germline lookup yields CDR1 SGHAT and CDR2 FQNNGV. V lost 2 bases to trimming and J lost 4 bases, with 13 bases between them. The CDR3 reads CASSLRTLASDTQYF. CDR3 sequence (DNA): TGTGCCAGCAGCTTAAGGACCCTAGCGTCAGATACGCAGTATTTT.

The rearrangement links TRBV5-4 to TRBJ1-1, with TRBD1 matching 8 bases. CDR3 length: 16 amino acids. Trimming took 0 bases from V and 1 from J; bases not matched to a gene: 5. CDR1 SGHNT and CDR2 YYREEE come from the germline V gene (reference sequence). In nucleotides, the CDR3 is TGTGCCAGCAGCTTGGCCGGACAGGGATCGAACACTGAAGCTTTCTTT. Its translation is CASSLAGQGSNTEAFF.

Here the CDR3 DNA reads TGTGCCACCAGCAGAGATGGGTCAGGAACCTACGAGCAGTACTTC. Protein product: CATSRDGSGTYEQYF. V gene TRBV15 combines with J gene TRBJ2-7; no definite D call. This CDR3 is built from 15 residues. Trimming took off 0 bases at V and 2 bases at J, with 11 bases between the two ends. Germline-derived CDR1 and CDR2 are LNHNV and YYDKDF (reference sequence).

Only one count was recorded for this clone. V usage is TRBV6-1 and J usage is TRBJ1-3; D unresolved. The V gene's germline CDR1 is MNHNS and CDR2 SASEGT. Deletions cut 3 bases from V and 2 bases from J, with 11 bases between. This CDR3 spans 15 amino acids. CDR3 in amino acids: CASSDGPQPGNTIYF. The CDR3 DNA sequence: TGTGCCAGCAGTGACGGCCCCCAGCCTGGAAACACCATATATTTT.

The chain couples TRBV7-8 to TRBJ1-5; D remains unclear. V was shortened by 1 base and J by 0 bases, with 7 bases between the two germline ends. The length of the CDR3 is 15 residues. Germline V gives CDR1 SGHVS, CDR2 FQNEAQ. The chain's CDR3 is CASSLGYSSNQPQHF. CDR3 nucleotide sequence: TGTGCCAGCAGCTTAGGTTACAGTAGCAATCAGCCCCAGCATTTT.

The chain joins TRBV19 to TRBJ1-6, with D unresolved. CDR3 length: 16 residues. Germline V gene sequence: CDR1 LNHDA, CDR2 SQIVND (reference sequence). Trimming removed 3 bases at V and 6 bases at J, with 15 bases between. The CDR3 loop is CASSIVTPDGNSPLHF. Here the CDR3 DNA reads TGTGCCAGTAGTATCGTGACTCCCGATGGTAATTCACCCCTCCACTTT. The entire variable domain, with the rest obtained from reference TRBV19 and TRBJ1-6, is as follows: DGGITQSPKYLFRKEGQNVTLSCEQNLNHDAMYWYRQDPGQGLRLIYYSQIVNDFQKGDIAEGYSVSREKKESFPLTVTSAQKNPTAFYLCASSIVTPDGNSPLHFGNGTRLTVT.

The chain links TRBV11-1 to TRBJ2-3; 9 bases line up with TRBD1. CDR1 and CDR2 (germline): SGHAT, FQDESV (reference sequence). V was clipped by 6 bases and J by 15 bases; unmatched bases: 10. The CDR3 sequence is 12 residues long. CDR3: CASRTGTGRFYF. The CDR3 DNA is TGTGCCAGCAGAACCGGGACAGGGCGGTTCTATTTT.

Only a few counts were recorded for this clone. The chain links TRBV7-6 to TRBJ1-1; D is possibly TRBD1 (6 bases). Between the trimmed V and J ends, which lost 3 bases and 5 bases, there was a span of 16 bases. The germline V gene encodes CDR1 SGHVS and CDR2 FNYEAQ. The CDR3 loop spans 15 amino acids. This CDR3 is CASSFAGAGRTEAFF. For the CDR3, the DNA is TGTGCCAGCAGCTTCGCAGGGGCGGGGAGGACTGAAGCTTTCTTT.

This sequence joins TRBV13 and TRBJ2-1, with TRBD2 matching over 11 bases. The CDR3 runs to 17 residues. Germline values: CDR1 PRHDT, CDR2 FYEKMQ (reference sequence). J was trimmed by 6 bases and V by 0 bases; bases with no gene match: 7. CDR3 sequence (DNA): TGTGCCAGCAGCTTAGGCCTGGGTAGCGGGGGGGCCAATGAGCAGTTCTTC. Amino acids: CASSLGLGSGGANEQFF.

The chain employs TRBV11-2 and TRBJ2-7; D may be TRBD2 (5 bases). CDR1 and CDR2 (germline): SGHAT, FQNNGV. Trimming removed 5 bases at V and 6 bases at J, with 8 bases between. The CDR3 spans 11 residues. CDR3 DNA sequence: TGTGCCAGCAGCACGGGAACCGAGCAGTACTTC. It yields the protein CASSTGTEQYF. The full variable domain, completed using reference TRBV11-2 and TRBJ2-7, is EAGVAQSPRYKIIEKRQSVAFWCNPISGHATLYWYQQILGQGPKLLIQFQNNGVVDDSQLPKDRFSAERLKGVDSTLKIQPAKLEDSAVYLCASSTGTEQYFGPGTRLTVT.

The count of this clone is one. This sequence joins TRBV19 and TRBJ1-2; D ambiguous. V lost 5 bases and J lost 4, with 11 bases in between. The CDR3 runs to 13 residues. CDR1 LNHDA and CDR2 SQIVND come from the germline V gene (reference sequence). The CDR3 sequence is CASSVPGPYGYTF. CDR3 bases: TGTGCCAGTAGTGTCCCGGGTCCCTATGGCTACACCTTC.

This clone appeared a single time. For the CDR3, the DNA is TGTGCCACCAGCAGAGATCCAGGACGCCTGAACACTGAAGCTTTCTTT. Encoded protein: CATSRDPGRLNTEAFF. The rearrangement uses TRBV15 and TRBJ1-1, with D hard to call. Germline V gene data show CDR1 as LNHNV and CDR2 as YYDKDF (reference sequence). This CDR3 contains 16 residues. V lost 0 bases, J lost 0 bases, and 11 bases lay in between.

The rearrangement joins TRBV28 to TRBJ1-2, with D possibly being TRBD1 (5 bases). Looked up from germline, CDR1 is MDHEN and CDR2 is SYDVKM. Trimming left V 3 bases short and J 4 bases short, with 9 bases between. There are 13 residues in the CDR3. DNA for the CDR3: TGTGCCAGCAGTTTTGAGGGGCCCTATGGCTACACCTTC. Protein sequence: CASSFEGPYGYTF.

The genes are TRBV18 and TRBJ1-1, with D perhaps matching TRBD1 (6 bases). V lost 4 bases to trimming and J lost 10 bases, with 16 bases between them. CDR3 size: 13 residues. Germline CDR1 and CDR2: KGHSH and LQKENI. CDR3 DNA: TGTGCCAGCTCACGTTCACAGGGACTGTCAGCTTTCTTT. Residues: CASSRSQGLSAFF.